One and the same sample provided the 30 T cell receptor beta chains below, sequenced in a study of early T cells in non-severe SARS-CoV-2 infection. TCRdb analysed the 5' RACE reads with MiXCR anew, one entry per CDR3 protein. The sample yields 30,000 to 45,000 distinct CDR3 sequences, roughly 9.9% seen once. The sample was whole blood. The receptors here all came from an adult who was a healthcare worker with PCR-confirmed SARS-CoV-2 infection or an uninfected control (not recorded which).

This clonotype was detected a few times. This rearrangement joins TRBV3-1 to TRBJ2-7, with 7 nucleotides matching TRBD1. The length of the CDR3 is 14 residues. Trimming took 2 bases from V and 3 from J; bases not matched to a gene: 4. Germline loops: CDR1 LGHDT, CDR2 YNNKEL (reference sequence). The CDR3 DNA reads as TGTGCCAGCAGCCAACGGGACAGATACTACGAGCAGTACTTC. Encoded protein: CASSQRDRYYEQYF.

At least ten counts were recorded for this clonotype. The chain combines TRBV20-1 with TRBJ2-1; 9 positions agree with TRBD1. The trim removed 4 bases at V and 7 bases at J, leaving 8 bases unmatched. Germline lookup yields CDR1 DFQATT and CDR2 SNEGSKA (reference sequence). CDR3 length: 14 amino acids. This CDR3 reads CSAKGGTGRNEQFF. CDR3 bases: TGCAGTGCTAAAGGGGGGACAGGGAGGAATGAGCAGTTCTTC.

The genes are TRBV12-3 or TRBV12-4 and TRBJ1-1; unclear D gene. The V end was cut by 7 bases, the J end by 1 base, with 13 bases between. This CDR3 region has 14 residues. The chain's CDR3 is CASTPGHQNTEAFF. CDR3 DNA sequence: TGTGCCAGCACCCCCGGGCACCAGAACACTGAAGCTTTCTTT.

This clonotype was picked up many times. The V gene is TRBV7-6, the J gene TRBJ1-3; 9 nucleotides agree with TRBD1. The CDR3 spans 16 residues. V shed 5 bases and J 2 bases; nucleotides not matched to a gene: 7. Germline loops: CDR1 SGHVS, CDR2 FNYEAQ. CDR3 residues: CASSKGQGWAGNTIYF. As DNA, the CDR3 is TGTGCCAGCAGCAAGGGACAGGGATGGGCTGGAAACACCATATATTTT.

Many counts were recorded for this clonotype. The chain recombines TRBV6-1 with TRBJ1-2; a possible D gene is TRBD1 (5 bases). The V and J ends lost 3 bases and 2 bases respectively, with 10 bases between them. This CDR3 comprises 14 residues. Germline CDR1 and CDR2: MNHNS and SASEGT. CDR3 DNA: TGTGCCAGCAGTGAGTTGAGGGGAAACTATGGCTACACCTTC. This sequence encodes CASSELRGNYGYTF.

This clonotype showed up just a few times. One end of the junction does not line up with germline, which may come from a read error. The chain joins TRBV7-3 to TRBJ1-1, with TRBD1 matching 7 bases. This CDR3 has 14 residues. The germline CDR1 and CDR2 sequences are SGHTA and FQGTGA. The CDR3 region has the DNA TGTGCCAGCAGCATAACAGGGGCGGACACTGAAGCTTTCTTT. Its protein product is CASSITGADTEAFF.

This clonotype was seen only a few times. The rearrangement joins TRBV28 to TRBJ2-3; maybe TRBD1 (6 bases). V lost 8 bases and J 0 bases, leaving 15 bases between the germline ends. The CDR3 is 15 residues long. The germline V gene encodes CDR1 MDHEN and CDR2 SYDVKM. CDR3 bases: TGTGCCAGCGTGGACAGATCTTTGAGCACAGATACGCAGTATTTT. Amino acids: CASVDRSLSTDTQYF.

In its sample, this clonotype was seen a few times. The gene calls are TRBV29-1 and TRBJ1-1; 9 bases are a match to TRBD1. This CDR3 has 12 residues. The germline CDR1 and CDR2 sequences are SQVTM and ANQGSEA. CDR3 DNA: TGCAGAGCGGACAGGGGAGGAACTGAAGCTTTCTTT. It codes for CRADRGGTEAFF.

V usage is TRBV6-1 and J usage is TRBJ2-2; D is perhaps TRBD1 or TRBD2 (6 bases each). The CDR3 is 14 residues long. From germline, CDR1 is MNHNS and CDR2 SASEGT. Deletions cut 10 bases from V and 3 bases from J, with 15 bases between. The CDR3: CANPRGVDTGELFF. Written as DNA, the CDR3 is TGTGCCAATCCTAGGGGGGTGGACACCGGGGAGCTGTTTTTT.

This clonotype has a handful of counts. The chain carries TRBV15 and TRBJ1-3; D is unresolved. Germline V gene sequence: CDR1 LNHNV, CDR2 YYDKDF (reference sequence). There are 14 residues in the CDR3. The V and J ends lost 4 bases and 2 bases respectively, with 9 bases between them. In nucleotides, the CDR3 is TGTGCCACCAGCAATCCGCTGCCTGGAAACACCATATATTTT. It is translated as CATSNPLPGNTIYF.

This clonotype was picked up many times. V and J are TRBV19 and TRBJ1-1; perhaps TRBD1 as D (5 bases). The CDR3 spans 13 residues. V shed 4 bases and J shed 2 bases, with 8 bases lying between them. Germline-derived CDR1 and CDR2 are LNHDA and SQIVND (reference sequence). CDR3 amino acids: CASSSRVNTEAFF. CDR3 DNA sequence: TGTGCCAGTAGTAGCAGGGTCAACACTGAAGCTTTCTTT.

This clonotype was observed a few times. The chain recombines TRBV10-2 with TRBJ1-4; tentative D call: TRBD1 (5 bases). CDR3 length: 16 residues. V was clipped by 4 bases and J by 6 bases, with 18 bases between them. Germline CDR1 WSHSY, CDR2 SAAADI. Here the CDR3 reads CASSGRRRGSDEKLFF. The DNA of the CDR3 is TGCGCCAGCAGTGGTCGTAGGAGGGGAAGTGATGAAAAACTGTTTTTT.

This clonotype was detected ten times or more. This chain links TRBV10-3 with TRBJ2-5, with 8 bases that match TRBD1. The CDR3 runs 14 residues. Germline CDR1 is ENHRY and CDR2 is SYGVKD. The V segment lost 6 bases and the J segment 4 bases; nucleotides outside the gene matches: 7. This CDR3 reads CAISRGRELETQYF. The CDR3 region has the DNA TGTGCCATCAGCAGGGGGCGCGAGTTAGAGACCCAGTACTTC.

The CDR3 DNA follows: TGTGCCAGCAGTACCCTGACAGGGGGCGATTCACCCCTCCACTTT. Its protein product is CASSTLTGGDSPLHF. The rearrangement joins TRBV12-3 or TRBV12-4 to TRBJ1-6; TRBD1 agrees at 10 bases. The CDR3 contains 15 residues. Germline trimming cut 5 bases from V and 8 bases from J; bases unmatched to any gene: 6.

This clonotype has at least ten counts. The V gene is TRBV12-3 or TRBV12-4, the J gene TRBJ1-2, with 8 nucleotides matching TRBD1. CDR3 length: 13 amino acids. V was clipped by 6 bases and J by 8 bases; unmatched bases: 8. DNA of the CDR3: TGTGCCAGCAGACGTAGACAGGGGCAAGGCTACACCTTC. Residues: CASRRRQGQGYTF.

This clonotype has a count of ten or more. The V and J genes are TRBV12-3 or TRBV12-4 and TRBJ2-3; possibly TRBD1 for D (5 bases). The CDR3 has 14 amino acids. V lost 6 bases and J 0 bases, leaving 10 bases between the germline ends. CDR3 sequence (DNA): TGTGCCAGCAGCTACAGGCGTAGCACAGATACGCAGTATTTT. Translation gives CASSYRRSTDTQYF.

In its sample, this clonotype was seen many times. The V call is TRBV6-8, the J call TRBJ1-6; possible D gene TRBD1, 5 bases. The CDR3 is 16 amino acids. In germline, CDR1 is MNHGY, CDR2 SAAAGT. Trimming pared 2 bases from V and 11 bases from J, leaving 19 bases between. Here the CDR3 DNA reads TGTGCCAGCAGTTACGGAGTGTTGAGGGACTGGGCACCCCTCCACTTT. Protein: CASSYGVLRDWAPLHF.

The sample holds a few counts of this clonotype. The DNA of the CDR3 is TGTGCCAGCAGCTTAGATCGAGGGGGCGCGGGGGAGCAGTACTTC. It codes for CASSLDRGGAGEQYF. The chain is built from TRBV11-2 and TRBJ2-7; a possible D gene is TRBD1 (7 bases). Between the trimmed V and J ends, which lost 0 bases and 7 bases, there was a span of 16 bases. Germline CDR1 reads SGHAT; CDR2 reads FQNNGV. The CDR3 runs 15 residues. The full variable domain, completed using reference TRBV11-2 and TRBJ2-7, is EAGVAQSPRYKIIEKRQSVAFWCNPISGHATLYWYQQILGQGPKLLIQFQNNGVVDDSQLPKDRFSAERLKGVDSTLKIQPAKLEDSAVYLCASSLDRGGAGEQYFGPGTRLTVT.

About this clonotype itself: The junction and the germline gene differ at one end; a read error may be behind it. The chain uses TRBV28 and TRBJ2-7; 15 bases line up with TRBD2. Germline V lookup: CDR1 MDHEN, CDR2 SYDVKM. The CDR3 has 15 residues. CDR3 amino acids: CAIGTSGGPSYEQYF. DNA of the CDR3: TGCGCCATAGGGACTAGCGGGGGGCCCTCCTACGAGCAGTACTTC.

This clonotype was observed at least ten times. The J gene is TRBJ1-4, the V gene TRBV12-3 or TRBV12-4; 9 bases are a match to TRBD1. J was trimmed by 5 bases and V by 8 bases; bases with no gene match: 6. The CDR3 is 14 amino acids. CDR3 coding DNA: TGTGCCAGCCGGCGGACAGGGGAAAATGAAAAACTGTTTTTT. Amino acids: CASRRTGENEKLFF.

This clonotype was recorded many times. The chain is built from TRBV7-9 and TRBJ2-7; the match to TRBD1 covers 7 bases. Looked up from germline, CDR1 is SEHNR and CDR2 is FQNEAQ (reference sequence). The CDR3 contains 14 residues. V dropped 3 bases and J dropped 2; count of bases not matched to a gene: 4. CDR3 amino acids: CASSFWTGTYEQYF. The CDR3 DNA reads TGTGCCAGCAGCTTTTGGACAGGCACCTACGAGCAGTACTTC.

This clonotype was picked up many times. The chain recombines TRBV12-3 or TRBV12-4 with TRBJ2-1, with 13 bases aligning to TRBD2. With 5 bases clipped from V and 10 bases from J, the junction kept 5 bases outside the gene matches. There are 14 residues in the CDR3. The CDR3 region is CASSQTSGGLEQFF. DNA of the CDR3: TGTGCCAGCAGTCAGACTAGCGGGGGGCTCGAGCAGTTCTTC.

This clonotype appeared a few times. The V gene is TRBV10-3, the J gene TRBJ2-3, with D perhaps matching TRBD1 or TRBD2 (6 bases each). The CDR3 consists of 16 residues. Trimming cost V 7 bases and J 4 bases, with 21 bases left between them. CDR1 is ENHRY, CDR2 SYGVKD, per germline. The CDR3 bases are TGTGCCATCACCCGGGGATTTGGGGGGCAGGCAGATACGCAGTATTTT. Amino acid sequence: CAITRGFGGQADTQYF.

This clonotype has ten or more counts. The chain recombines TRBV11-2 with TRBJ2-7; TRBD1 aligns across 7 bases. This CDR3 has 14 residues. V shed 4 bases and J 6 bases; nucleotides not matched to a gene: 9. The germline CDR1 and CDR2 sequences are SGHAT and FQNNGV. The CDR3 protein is CASSWEQGSGEQYF. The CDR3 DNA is TGTGCCAGCAGCTGGGAACAGGGGAGTGGCGAGCAGTACTTC.

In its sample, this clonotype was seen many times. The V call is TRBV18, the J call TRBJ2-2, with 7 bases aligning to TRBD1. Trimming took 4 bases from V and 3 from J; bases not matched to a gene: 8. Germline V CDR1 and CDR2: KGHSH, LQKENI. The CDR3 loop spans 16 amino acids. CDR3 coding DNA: TGTGCCAGCTCACACCCGACAGGGTTGGACACCGGGGAGCTGTTTTTT. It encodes CASSHPTGLDTGELFF.

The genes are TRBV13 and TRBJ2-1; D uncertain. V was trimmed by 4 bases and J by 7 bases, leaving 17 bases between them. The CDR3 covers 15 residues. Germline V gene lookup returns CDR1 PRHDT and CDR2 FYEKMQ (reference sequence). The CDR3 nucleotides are TGTGCCAGCAGCTCCAGATTCATCCCCGGGAATGAGCAGTTCTTC. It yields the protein CASSSRFIPGNEQFF. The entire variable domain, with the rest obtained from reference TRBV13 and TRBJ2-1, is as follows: AAGVIQSPRHLIKEKRETATLKCYPIPRHDTVYWYQQGPGQDPQFLISFYEKMQSDKGSIPDRFSAQQFSDYHSELNMSSLELGDSALYFCASSSRFIPGNEQFFGPGTRLTVL.

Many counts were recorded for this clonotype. CDR3 DNA: TGTGCCAGTAGCCGAGGACCCAACAATGAGCAGTTCTTC. Protein sequence: CASSRGPNNEQFF. The rearrangement links TRBV19 to TRBJ2-1; D not resolved. The CDR3 consists of 13 residues. With 6 bases removed from V and 5 bases from J, the gap between germline ends came to 11 bases. Germline values: CDR1 LNHDA, CDR2 SQIVND (reference sequence). Combining the CDR3 with reference TRBV19 and TRBJ2-1 gives the whole variable domain DGGITQSPKYLFRKEGQNVTLSCEQNLNHDAMYWYRQDPGQGLRLIYYSQIVNDFQKGDIAEGYSVSREKKESFPLTVTSAQKNPTAFYLCASSRGPNNEQFFGPGTRLTVL.

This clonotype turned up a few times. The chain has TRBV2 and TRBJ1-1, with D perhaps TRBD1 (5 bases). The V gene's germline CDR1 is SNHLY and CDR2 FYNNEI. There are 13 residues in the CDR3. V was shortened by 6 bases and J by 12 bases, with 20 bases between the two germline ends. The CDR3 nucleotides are TGTGCCAGCAGGGGCCTCTCGATGGGGGGATCTTTCTTT. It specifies CASRGLSMGGSFF.

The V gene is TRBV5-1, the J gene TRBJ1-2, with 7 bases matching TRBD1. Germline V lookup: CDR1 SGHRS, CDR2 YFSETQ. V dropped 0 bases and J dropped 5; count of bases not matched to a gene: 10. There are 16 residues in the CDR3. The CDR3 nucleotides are TGCGCCAGCAGCTTGGGGACAGGTGGATCAGTATATGGCTACACCTTC. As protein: CASSLGTGGSVYGYTF.

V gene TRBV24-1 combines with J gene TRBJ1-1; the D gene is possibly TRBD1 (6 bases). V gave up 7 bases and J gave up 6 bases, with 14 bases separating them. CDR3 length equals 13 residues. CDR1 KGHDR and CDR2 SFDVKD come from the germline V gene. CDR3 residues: CATRQGVDSEAFF. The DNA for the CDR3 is TGTGCCACCAGACAGGGTGTTGACTCTGAAGCTTTCTTT.